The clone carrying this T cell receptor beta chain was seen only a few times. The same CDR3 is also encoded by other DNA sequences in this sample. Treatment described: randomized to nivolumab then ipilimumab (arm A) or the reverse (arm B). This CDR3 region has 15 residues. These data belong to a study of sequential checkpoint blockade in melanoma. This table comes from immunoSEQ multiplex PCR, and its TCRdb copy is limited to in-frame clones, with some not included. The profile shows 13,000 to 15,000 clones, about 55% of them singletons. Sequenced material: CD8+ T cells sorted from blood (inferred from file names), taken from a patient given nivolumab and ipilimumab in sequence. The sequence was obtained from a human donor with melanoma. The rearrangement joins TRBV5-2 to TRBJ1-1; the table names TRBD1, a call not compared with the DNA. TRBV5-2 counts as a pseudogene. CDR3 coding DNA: TGCGCCAGCAGCCTGAGGACAGGGGGGAACACTGAAGCTTTCTTT. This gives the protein CASSLRTGGNTEAFF.